This entry lists 15 T cell receptor beta chains sequenced from one sample in a study of ipilimumab plus nivolumab after autologous stem cell transplantation. The protocol was immunoSEQ multiplex PCR, while the TCRdb copy is restricted to in-frame clones and leaves out a portion. Of some 45,000 clones listed, roughly 84% are singletons. Specimen: PBMCs, collected in a trial of ipilimumab plus nivolumab as post-transplant consolidation. Receptors were obtained from a male donor with multiple myeloma.

The V gene is TRBV6-1, the J gene TRBJ2-3, with TRBD2 identical over 12 bases. Germline trimming cut 2 bases from V and 2 bases from J; bases unmatched to any gene: 14. From germline, CDR1 is MNHNS and CDR2 SASEGT. The CDR3 length is 20 residues. Here the CDR3 reads CASSETKTPRLAGATDTQYF. CDR3 nucleotides: TGTGCCAGCAGTGAAACAAAAACCCCCAGACTAGCGGGAGCCACAGATACGCAGTATTTT.

V and J are TRBV7-2 and TRBJ2-7; D tentatively fits TRBD1 or TRBD2 (5 bases each). The CDR3 sequence is 12 residues long. Trimming cost V 5 bases and J 9 bases, with 14 bases left between them. In germline, CDR1 is SGHTA, CDR2 FQGNSA. CDR3: CASSPGALGQYF. The DNA for the CDR3 is TGTGCCAGCAGCCCCGGGGCCCTCGGGCAGTACTTC. Drawing the rest from reference TRBV7-2 and TRBJ2-7, the complete variable domain is GAGVSQSPSNKVTEKGKDVELRCDPISGHTALYWYRQSLGQGLEFLIYFQGNSAPDKSGLPSDRFSAERTGGSVSTLTIQRTQQEDSAVYLCASSPGALGQYFGPGTRLTVT.

The CDR3: CASSTTGFPVNTEAFF. Here the CDR3 DNA reads TGTGCCAGCAGCACGACGGGGTTCCCCGTGAACACTGAAGCTTTCTTT. The rearrangement uses TRBV7-9 and TRBJ1-1; D not certain. Germline CDR1 SEHNR, CDR2 FQNEAQ (reference sequence). Between the trimmed V and J ends, which lost 5 bases and 0 bases, there was a span of 16 bases. The CDR3 extends over 16 amino acids.

The rearrangement uses TRBV7-3 and TRBJ2-7; D is ambiguous. Trimming cost V 0 bases and J 5 bases, with 8 bases left between them. This CDR3 is built from 13 residues. The germline CDR1 and CDR2 sequences are SGHTA and FQGTGA. DNA of the CDR3: TGTGCCAGCAGCTTAACTCTAGACAACGAGCAGTACTTC. The encoded protein is CASSLTLDNEQYF.

A few counts support this clone. The chain recombines TRBV19 with TRBJ1-1; D not resolved. The CDR3 loop spans 13 amino acids. The germline gives CDR1 LNHDA, CDR2 SQIVND (reference sequence). V lost 3 bases and J lost 4, with 9 bases in between. Written as DNA, the CDR3 is TGTGCCAGTAGTATGGAGAGCGGCACTGAAGCTTTCTTT. Translating gives CASSMESGTEAFF.

V usage is TRBV4-1 and J usage is TRBJ2-1; TRBD1 matches 8 bases. CDR3 length: 16 amino acids. The V gene end was trimmed by 1 base and the J gene end by 3 bases; junction bases not matched to a gene: 5. CDR1 and CDR2 from the germline V gene are MGHRA and YSYEKL. The CDR3 is CASSQAGTGFYNEQFF. DNA of the CDR3: TGCGCCAGCAGCCAAGCCGGGACAGGTTTCTACAATGAGCAGTTCTTC.

The rearrangement uses TRBV28 and TRBJ2-7, with 8 bases that match TRBD1. CDR1 and CDR2 from the germline V gene are MDHEN and SYDVKM. V gave up 5 bases and J gave up 2 bases; unmatched junction bases: 8. CDR3 size: 15 residues. Here the CDR3 DNA reads TGTGCCAGCAGTCTCCCTGGGACAGGACCCTACGAGCAGTACTTC. It yields the protein CASSLPGTGPYEQYF.

This clone has just one count. CDR3 nucleotide sequence: TGTGCCAGCTCATTGGCACAGGGGTACTCACCCCTCCACTTT. This gives the protein CASSLAQGYSPLHF. The genes are TRBV18 and TRBJ1-6; the match to TRBD1 covers 7 bases. There are 14 residues in the CDR3. Trimming at V came to 5 bases and at J to 10 bases, leaving 8 bases not matched to a gene. From germline, CDR1 is KGHSH and CDR2 LQKENI.

The chain combines TRBV6-1 with TRBJ2-7; D not resolved. Germline V gives CDR1 MNHNS, CDR2 SASEGT. Trimming left V 10 bases short and J 2 bases short, with 12 bases between. The CDR3 runs to 12 residues. CDR3 protein: CAIPIGAYEQYF. CDR3 nucleotide sequence: TGTGCCATCCCGATCGGCGCCTACGAGCAGTACTTC.

The chain is built from TRBV7-2 and TRBJ2-5; tentative D call: TRBD2 (6 bases). The CDR3 is made up of 13 amino acids. V dropped 3 bases and J dropped 5 bases, with 10 bases sitting between them. Per the germline V gene, CDR1 is SGHTA and CDR2 is FQGNSA. CDR3 loop: CASSFGGWETQYF. CDR3 DNA: TGTGCCAGCAGCTTTGGAGGGTGGGAGACCCAGTACTTC.

CDR3 amino acids: CASSGGYRSYNEQFF. The CDR3 DNA sequence: TGTGCCAGCAGTGGCGGCTACCGCTCCTACAATGAGCAGTTCTTC. The J gene is TRBJ2-1, the V gene TRBV2; D gene uncertain. CDR1 SNHLY and CDR2 FYNNEI come from the germline V gene. Trimming removed 4 bases at V and 0 bases at J, with 10 bases between. CDR3 length: 15 amino acids.

The chain has TRBV7-3 and TRBJ1-3; D is undetermined. The V end lost 3 bases, the J end lost 1 base, and 7 bases lay between the germline ends. CDR3 length equals 14 residues. The germline gives CDR1 SGHTA, CDR2 FQGTGA. CDR3 sequence (DNA): TGTGCCAGCAGCTTTTTGGGATCTGGAAACACCATATATTTT. It translates to CASSFLGSGNTIYF.

The chain couples TRBV29-1 to TRBJ2-7; 8 nucleotides match TRBD2. CDR1 SQVTM and CDR2 ANQGSEA come from the germline V gene. V was pared by 0 bases and J by 6 bases, with 13 bases of the junction left unmatched. CDR3 length: 16 amino acids. In DNA form, the CDR3 reads TGCAGCGTTGAAGATTTGCGGGGTAGCGGGATTCGCGAGCAGTACTTC. Translating gives CSVEDLRGSGIREQYF.

The CDR3 reads CASSPGTLGELFF. The CDR3 DNA sequence: TGCGCCAGCAGCCCGGGGACCCTGGGGGAGCTGTTTTTT. The gene calls are TRBV5-1 and TRBJ2-2; D possibly matches TRBD1 or TRBD2 (5 bases each). Between the trimmed V and J ends, which lost 4 bases and 8 bases, there was a span of 12 bases. The CDR3 is 13 amino acids. CDR1 and CDR2 from the germline V gene are SGHRS and YFSETQ.

V and J are TRBV5-8 and TRBJ1-5, with TRBD1 matching over 7 bases. This CDR3 comprises 14 residues. V shed 0 bases and J 4 bases; nucleotides not matched to a gene: 1. Germline loops: CDR1 SGHTS, CDR2 YDEGEE. The CDR3 here is CASSLDRGNQPQHF. The DNA of the CDR3 is TGTGCCAGCAGCTTGGACAGGGGAAATCAGCCCCAGCATTTT.